The 10 T cell receptor beta chains presented below share a single source sample, sequenced in a study of cytomegalovirus exposure and HLA in healthy donors. Some clones are missing from TCRdb's copy, which holds only in-frame ones; the method was immunoSEQ multiplex PCR. This sample yields approximately 120,000 clones, of which almost 90% are seen a single time; less than 2.5% belongs to the top ten. Sequences were obtained from PBMCs. Receptors originate from a young woman in good health and CMV-seronegative.

The chain employs TRBV27 and TRBJ2-6; 8 positions match TRBD1. V trimming: 7 bases; J trimming: 0 bases; junction bases outside the gene matches: 11. This CDR3 comprises 18 residues. Germline V lookup: CDR1 MNHEY, CDR2 SMNVEV (reference sequence). The CDR3 is CASNLTDRAFSGANVLTF. CDR3 DNA sequence: TGTGCCAGCAATCTTACGGACAGGGCCTTCTCTGGGGCCAACGTCCTGACTTTC.

This clone was observed a handful of times. The rearrangement links TRBV27 to TRBJ1-6; TRBD1 agrees at 8 bases. Germline CDR1 MNHEY, CDR2 SMNVEV (reference sequence). CDR3 length: 15 amino acids. Unmatched junction bases numbered 3, after V lost 4 bases and J lost 4 bases. The DNA for the CDR3 is TGTGCCAGCAGTTCAGACAGGGGATATAATTCACCCCTCCACTTT. Its translation: CASSSDRGYNSPLHF.

V usage is TRBV5-1 and J usage is TRBJ2-5; 12 nucleotides line up with TRBD2. Germline V gene lookup returns CDR1 SGHRS and CDR2 YFSETQ. The CDR3 has 16 amino acids. The ends lost 4 bases at V and 3 bases at J; junction bases unmatched: 7. DNA of the CDR3: TGCGCCAGCAGCCGTTCCCCTAGCGGGAGGGAAGAGACCCAGTACTTC. Protein product: CASSRSPSGREETQYF.

The gene calls are TRBV18 and TRBJ1-1, with D possibly being TRBD1 (6 bases). Trimming took off 2 bases at V and 2 bases at J, with 12 bases between the two ends. This CDR3 has 15 residues. From germline, CDR1 is KGHSH and CDR2 LQKENI. The CDR3 bases are TGTGCCAGCTCACCATTAGGCAGGGGCAACACTGAAGCTTTCTTT. Amino acids: CASSPLGRGNTEAFF.

This chain connects TRBV5-1 to TRBJ2-5; D unresolved. Germline CDR1 and CDR2: SGHRS and YFSETQ. V was cut by 4 bases and J by 5 bases, with 18 bases left in between. The CDR3 runs 15 residues. CDR3 loop: CASSQHWAIRETQYF. The DNA of the CDR3 is TGCGCCAGCAGCCAGCACTGGGCGATCAGGGAGACCCAGTACTTC.

The chain employs TRBV4-2 and TRBJ2-4; D remains ambiguous. Between the trimmed V and J ends, which lost 0 bases and 1 base, there was a span of 10 bases. Per germline, CDR1 LGHNA and CDR2 YNFKEQ. CDR3 length: 16 residues. The DNA of the CDR3 is TGTGCCAGCAGCCAAGAGGGCATAGAGGCCAAAAACATTCAGTACTTC. As protein: CASSQEGIEAKNIQYF.

The chain has TRBV4-3 and TRBJ2-1; 9 positions match TRBD2. From germline, CDR1 is LGHNA and CDR2 YSLEER. Trimming removed 4 bases from V and 2 bases from J; junction bases left unmatched: 6. This CDR3 contains 16 residues. CDR3: CASSRAGGTTYNEQFF. DNA for the CDR3: TGCGCCAGCAGCCGGGCGGGGGGGACGACCTACAATGAGCAGTTCTTC.

This chain uses TRBV2 with TRBJ2-5, with D maybe TRBD2 (5 bases). Germline V gene data show CDR1 as SNHLY and CDR2 as FYNNEI. CDR3 length: 14 residues. The CDR3 DNA reads TGTGCAGTTACCAAAGGGCTAGCCCAAGAGACCCAGTACTTC. Translated, it gives CAVTKGLAQETQYF.

The V and J genes are TRBV19 and TRBJ2-3; tentatively, D is TRBD2 (6 bases). V dropped 6 bases and J dropped 2 bases, with 9 bases sitting between them. Germline V gene data show CDR1 as LNHDA and CDR2 as SQIVND (reference sequence). This CDR3 has 13 residues. The CDR3 coding sequence is TGTGCCAGTAGGGACTATCCCACAGATACGCAGTATTTT. It yields the protein CASRDYPTDTQYF. Supplemented by reference TRBV19 and TRBJ2-3, the full variable domain reads DGGITQSPKYLFRKEGQNVTLSCEQNLNHDAMYWYRQDPGQGLRLIYYSQIVNDFQKGDIAEGYSVSREKKESFPLTVTSAQKNPTAFYLCASRDYPTDTQYFGPGTRLTVL.

The V and J genes are TRBV9 and TRBJ2-1; 11 bases map to TRBD2. After removal of 3 bases from V and 6 bases from J, the junction contained 5 bases not matched to a gene. From germline, CDR1 is SGDLS and CDR2 YYNGEE. CDR3 length: 15 residues. CDR3 in amino acids: CASSAGTSGGNEQFF. The DNA of the CDR3 is TGTGCCAGCAGCGCAGGAACTAGCGGGGGCAATGAGCAGTTCTTC.